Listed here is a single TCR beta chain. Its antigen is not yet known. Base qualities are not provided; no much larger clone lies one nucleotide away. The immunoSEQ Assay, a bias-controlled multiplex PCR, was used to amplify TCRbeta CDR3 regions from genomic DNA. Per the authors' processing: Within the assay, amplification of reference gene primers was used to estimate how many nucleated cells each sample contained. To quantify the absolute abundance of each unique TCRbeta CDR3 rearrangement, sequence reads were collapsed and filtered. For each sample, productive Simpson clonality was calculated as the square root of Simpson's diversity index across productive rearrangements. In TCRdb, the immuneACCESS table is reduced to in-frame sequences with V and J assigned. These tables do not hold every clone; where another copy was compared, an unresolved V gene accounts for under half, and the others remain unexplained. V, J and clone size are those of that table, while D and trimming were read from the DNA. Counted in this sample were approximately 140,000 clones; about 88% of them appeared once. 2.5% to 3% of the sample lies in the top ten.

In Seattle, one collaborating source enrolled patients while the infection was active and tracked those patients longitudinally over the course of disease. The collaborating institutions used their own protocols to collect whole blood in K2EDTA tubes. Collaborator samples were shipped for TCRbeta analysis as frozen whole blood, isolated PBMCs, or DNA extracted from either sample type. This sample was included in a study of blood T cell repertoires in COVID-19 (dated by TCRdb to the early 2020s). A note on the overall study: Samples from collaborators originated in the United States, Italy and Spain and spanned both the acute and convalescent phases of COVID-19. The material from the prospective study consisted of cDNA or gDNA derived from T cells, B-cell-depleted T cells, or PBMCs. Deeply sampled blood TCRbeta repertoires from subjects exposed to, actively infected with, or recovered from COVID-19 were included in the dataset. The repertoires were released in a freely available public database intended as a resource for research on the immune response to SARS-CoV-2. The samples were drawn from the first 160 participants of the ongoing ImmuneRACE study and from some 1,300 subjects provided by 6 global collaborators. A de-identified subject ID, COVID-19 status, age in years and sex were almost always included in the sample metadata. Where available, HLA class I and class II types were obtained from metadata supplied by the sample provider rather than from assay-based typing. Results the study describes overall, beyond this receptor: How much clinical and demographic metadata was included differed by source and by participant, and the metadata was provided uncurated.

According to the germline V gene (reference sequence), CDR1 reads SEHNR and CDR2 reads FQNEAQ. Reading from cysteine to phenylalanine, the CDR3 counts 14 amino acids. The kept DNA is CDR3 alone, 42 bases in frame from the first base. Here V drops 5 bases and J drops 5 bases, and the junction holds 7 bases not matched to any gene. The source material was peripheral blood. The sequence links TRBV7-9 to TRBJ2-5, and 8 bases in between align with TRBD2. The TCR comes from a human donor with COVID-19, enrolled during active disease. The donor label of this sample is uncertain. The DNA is TGTGCCAGCAGCCGTAGGGGCGGGAGGGAGACCCAGTACTTC. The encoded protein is CASSRRGGRETQYF.